The clone carrying this T cell receptor (beta chain) was detected only once. The data originate from a study of T-cell memory formation after mild COVID-19. For the study at large: There were largely donor-specific TCR clusters.

In TCRdb, the 5' RACE reads were re-called with MiXCR into one record per CDR3 protein. The sample has fewer than 350,000 distinct CDR3 sequences, around 8% seen once. V lost 10 bases, J lost 5 bases, and 20 bases lay in between. Per the germline V gene, CDR1 is SEHNR and CDR2 is FQNEAQ (reference sequence). There are 14 residues in the CDR3. J is TRBJ2-5 and V is TRBV7-9, with a weak D call TRBD1 (5 bases). The receptor was isolated from a man between 18 and 35 years old who had mild COVID-19 (a few samples of this study predate the infection). Cell type and time point are not known. The sequencing input was PBMCs or a T cell subset sorted from them (not recorded which). CDR3 DNA sequence: TGTGCCATGCAATCGGCAGGGAAGGGGGAGACCCAGTACTTC. Its protein product is CAMQSAGKGETQYF. The full variable domain, its missing parts supplied by reference TRBV7-9 and TRBJ2-5, is DTGVSQNPRHKITKRGQNVTFRCDPISEHNRLYWYRQTLGQGPEFLTYFQNEAQLEKSRLLSDRFSAERPKGSFSTLEIQRTEQGDSAMYLCAMQSAGKGETQYFGPGTRLLVL.